What follows describes a single T cell receptor beta chain. TCRbeta library preparation incorporated unique molecular identifiers. TCRdb redid the calling of the PCR reads with MiXCR, one entry per CDR3 protein. The repertoire holds hundreds of thousands of distinct CDR3 sequences, with roughly 14% as singletons. The germline V gene encodes CDR1 MDHEN and CDR2 SYDVKM. J was trimmed by 4 bases and V by 5 bases; bases with no gene match: 2. The CDR3 spans 13 residues. The entry originates in a study of T-cell reconstitution after alpha-beta-depleted transplantation in children. The source is a human donor who donated a stem cell graft to a child with Fanconi anemia. Sequenced here: PBMCs, sampled from the stem cell graft. The rearrangement uses TRBV28 and TRBJ1-2, with 9 positions matching TRBD1. CDR3 loop: CASSVTGGYGYTF. The CDR3 DNA is TGTGCCAGCAGTGTGACAGGGGGCTATGGCTACACCTTC.